These 18 T cell receptor beta chains share one sample of origin, sequenced in a study of Ad26.COV2.S vaccination and SARS-CoV-2 variants. Libraries were prepared by immunoSEQ multiplex PCR; TCRdb keeps only in-frame clonotypes and omits some of them. There are more than 150,000 clones in the sample; around nine tenths occur only once, and roughly 6% lies in the top ten. The source was peripheral blood, collected after recovery from COVID-19. The receptor set was obtained from a human donor who had recovered from COVID-19.

The chain uses TRBV3-1 (or the pseudogene TRBV3-2) and TRBJ2-7; D may be TRBD2 (5 bases). The CDR3 is made up of 18 amino acids. The V end lost 4 bases, the J end lost 0 bases, and 22 bases lay between the germline ends. CDR1 and CDR2 (germline): LGHDT, YNNKEL (reference sequence). The CDR3 nucleotides read TGTGCCAGCAGCCCCTTAATTGGAGGCACCCATTACTCCTACGAGCAGTACTTC. Residues: CASSPLIGGTHYSYEQYF.

V gene TRBV12-3 or TRBV12-4 combines with J gene TRBJ2-7, with D hard to call. The CDR3 runs 12 residues. The germline V and J ends were trimmed by 5 bases and 3 bases, with 8 bases remaining between them. CDR3 amino acids: CASSLKIYEQYF. DNA for the CDR3: TGTGCCAGCAGTCTGAAGATCTACGAGCAGTACTTC.

V and J are TRBV7-7 and TRBJ2-3, with 10 bases aligning to TRBD1. The CDR3 totals 15 residues. Germline assignment: CDR1 SSHAT and CDR2 FNYEAQ (reference sequence). J gave up 8 bases and V 5 bases, and 10 bases lay outside the gene matches. The CDR3 DNA is TGTGCCAGCAGCCCGACAGGGGGCGTTCAGTCTACGCAGTATTTT. Encoded protein: CASSPTGGVQSTQYF.

The chain couples TRBV4-2 to TRBJ1-6; D not certain. Germline CDR1 is LGHNA and CDR2 is YNFKEQ. This CDR3 is built from 16 residues. Trimming pared 0 bases from V and 6 bases from J, leaving 12 bases between. CDR3 coding DNA: TGTGCCAGCAGCCAAGACTACTCCCTTCTTAATTCACCCCTCCACTTT. It codes for CASSQDYSLLNSPLHF.

About this clone: At one boundary the junction diverges from the germline segment, which might be a read error. This chain uses TRBV7-2 with TRBJ2-1; maybe TRBD2 (7 bases). Germline-derived CDR1 and CDR2 are SGHTA and FQGNSA. The CDR3 sequence is 14 residues long. The CDR3 region is CASDPGGSHNEQFF. CDR3 coding DNA: TGTGCCAGCGATCCGGGGGGCTCCCACAATGAGCAGTTCTTC.

With respect to this clone: Germline and junction disagree at one end, which may indicate a read error. The same CDR3 arises from other DNA sequences in this sample as well. This chain uses TRBV9 with TRBJ1-1; no firm D call. Germline V gene lookup returns CDR1 SGDLS and CDR2 YYNGEE. The CDR3 loop spans 15 amino acids. The CDR3 is CASSVNKERNTEAFF. The CDR3, as DNA: TGCGCCAGCAGCGTAAATAAGGAACGGAACACTGAAGCTTTCTTT.

The V and J genes are TRBV5-1 and TRBJ2-7, with D hard to call. The CDR3 is made up of 12 amino acids. Between the trimmed V and J ends, which lost 1 base and 2 bases, there was a span of 4 bases. The germline V gene encodes CDR1 SGHRS and CDR2 YFSETQ. CDR3 loop: CASSLYPYEQYF. The CDR3 DNA sequence: TGCGCCAGCAGCTTGTATCCCTACGAGCAGTACTTC.

The chain has TRBV11-1 and TRBJ2-5, with TRBD1 identical over 7 bases. With 0 bases clipped from V and 5 bases from J, the junction kept 9 bases outside the gene matches. Germline V gene data show CDR1 as SGHAT and CDR2 as FQDESV (reference sequence). The CDR3 contains 16 residues. The chain's CDR3 is CASSLASLTGPETQYF. For the CDR3, the DNA is TGTGCCAGCAGCTTAGCGTCCCTGACAGGGCCGGAGACCCAGTACTTC.

The chain has TRBV4-1 and TRBJ2-7, with D possibly being TRBD1 (6 bases). Germline loops: CDR1 MGHRA, CDR2 YSYEKL. The CDR3 loop spans 15 amino acids. V dropped 5 bases and J dropped 0 bases, with 14 bases sitting between them. The CDR3 coding sequence is TGCGCCAGCAGCATCCTTAGACAGGACTCCTACGAGCAGTACTTC. Encoded protein: CASSILRQDSYEQYF.

This chain joins TRBV21-1 and TRBJ1-1; the table names TRBD1, a call not compared with the DNA. TRBV21-1 is a known pseudogene. The CDR3 runs 14 residues. CDR3 amino acids: CASSSLLQGTEAFF. The CDR3 nucleotides are TGTGCCAGCAGCAGCCTGTTACAGGGAACTGAAGCTTTCTTT.

The chain links TRBV5-4 to TRBJ1-4, with a weak D call TRBD1 (5 bases). Trimming took 3 bases from V and 3 from J, leaving 9 bases between them. Germline V lookup: CDR1 SGHNT, CDR2 YYREEE (reference sequence). The CDR3 has 14 residues. The CDR3 protein is CASSSDKSNEKLFF. The CDR3 nucleotides read TGTGCCAGCAGCTCGGACAAATCTAATGAAAAACTGTTTTTT.

V is TRBV24-1 and J is TRBJ1-5, with no clear D. The CDR3 is made up of 13 amino acids. Per the germline V gene, CDR1 is KGHDR and CDR2 is SFDVKD. V gave up 7 bases and J gave up 2 bases, with 8 bases separating them. The CDR3 sequence is CATSRPGNQPQHF. Written as DNA, the CDR3 is TGTGCCACCAGCAGACCCGGCAATCAGCCCCAGCATTTT.

CDR3: CASSLTGIGEETQYF. The CDR3 nucleotides read TGTGCCAGCAGCTTGACGGGAATTGGGGAAGAGACCCAGTACTTC. V and J are TRBV5-4 and TRBJ2-5, with D tentatively TRBD2 (5 bases). The length of the CDR3 is 15 residues. Trimming shortened V by 1 base and J by 3 bases, and 13 bases separated the two germline ends. Per germline, CDR1 SGHNT and CDR2 YYREEE (reference sequence).

CDR3 DNA: TGTGCCAGCAGTCGGAAATGGGATCAGCCCCAGCATTTT. This encodes CASSRKWDQPQHF. The V gene is TRBV27, the J gene TRBJ1-5; unclear D gene. This CDR3 is 13 amino acids long. V was clipped by 5 bases and J by 5 bases, with 10 bases between them. Germline assignment: CDR1 MNHEY and CDR2 SMNVEV (reference sequence).

Only one count was recorded for this clone. The V and J genes are TRBV5-6 and TRBJ2-2, with 7 bases fitting TRBD2. From germline, CDR1 is SGHDT and CDR2 YYEEEE. The CDR3 has 14 residues. V lost 7 bases and J lost 7; bases outside the gene matches: 10. CDR3 residues: CASGGEGQSGELFF. Here the CDR3 DNA reads TGTGCCAGCGGCGGGGAGGGCCAGAGCGGGGAGCTGTTTTTT.

The CDR3 reads CASSYSDAGGELFF. The CDR3 bases are TGTGCCAGCAGCTACTCGGACGCGGGCGGGGAGCTGTTTTTT. This chain connects TRBV5-6 to TRBJ2-2, with D perhaps matching TRBD2 (5 bases). Per germline, CDR1 SGHDT and CDR2 YYEEEE. Between the trimmed V and J ends, which lost 3 bases and 7 bases, there was a span of 13 bases. The CDR3 consists of 14 residues.

The V and J genes are TRBV5-4 and TRBJ1-1; the D gene is possibly TRBD1 (5 bases). This CDR3 has 12 residues. Trimming removed 2 bases at V and 5 bases at J, with 7 bases between. Germline V gene lookup returns CDR1 SGHNT and CDR2 YYREEE (reference sequence). DNA of the CDR3: TGTGCCAGCAGCTTCGCAGGGACTGAAGCTTTCTTT. This sequence encodes CASSFAGTEAFF.

The chain has TRBV7-3 and TRBJ1-1; TRBD1 matches 7 bases. The CDR3 totals 13 residues. V lost 6 bases, J lost 1 base, and 2 bases stayed unmatched. Germline CDR1 is SGHTA and CDR2 is FQGTGA. The CDR3 here is CASSQGGNTEAFF. The CDR3 DNA is TGTGCCAGCAGTCAGGGGGGGAACACTGAAGCTTTCTTT.